These T cell receptor beta chains were read from a single sample in a study of CD4 T cells in relation to SARS-CoV-2 and coronaviruses. The assay was immunoSEQ multiplex PCR, and TCRdb's table has in-frame clones only and misses some. Among 15,000 to 20,000 clones, about four fifths were seen once, and the ten largest hold around a sixth. What these receptors recognize is not known. The sample taken for sequencing was CD4+ T cells from PBMCs, cultured in vitro. The origin of the receptors is a human donor in good health. Each CDR3 is given without its conserved first and last residue. The order of the fields is J gene, V gene, CDR3 protein.

TRBJ2-1,TRBV6-5,ASSYKRGNEQF
TRBJ2-1,TRBV2,ASRPSATYNEQF
TRBJ2-7,TRBV11-1,ASSLALITGAFYEQY
TRBJ2-1,TRBV10-3,AAGTGTGRRDEQF
TRBJ2-7,TRBV11-1,ASSLGGSSYEQY
TRBJ1-5,TRBV24-1,ATSDPGRHQPQH
TRBJ2-5,TRBV2,ASSRGLQETQY
TRBJ2-5,TRBV10-3,AISDRGGWQETQY
TRBJ2-3,TRBV19,ASSPFGRSDTQY
TRBJ1-3,TRBV30,ASEAGAAYTIY
TRBJ2-7,TRBV14,ASSQRAGGAYEQY
TRBJ2-1,TRBV9,ASSEGTSSYNEQF
TRBJ2-7,TRBV18,ASSPLPKSPKSEQY
TRBJ2-5,TRBV27,ASSSRQGLETQY
TRBJ2-1,TRBV5-1,ASSLLLAGVGDNEQF
TRBJ2-1,TRBV7-6,ASSSRVAGAPNEQF
TRBJ1-6,TRBV30,AWSVQDWKPLH
TRBJ2-3,TRBV5-8,ASSLAGLSTDTQY
TRBJ2-2,TRBV7-2,ASSYFTGTSGSGTGELF
TRBJ2-5,TRBV11-2,ASSLPLGTFQETQY
TRBJ1-5,TRBV6-1,ASSEAKGLYSNQPQH
TRBJ2-5,TRBV30,AWRLAPSETQY
TRBJ2-7,TRBV9,ASSVGAQGYYEQY
TRBJ2-5,TRBV3-1/TRBV3-2,ASSPRSGSETQY
TRBJ1-2,TRBV3-1/TRBV3-2,ASSLGGSYGYT
TRBJ1-5,TRBV12-5,ASGQGSGQPQH
TRBJ2-1,TRBV18,ASSHRDYNEQF
TRBJ2-1,TRBV15,ATSIRGSEQF
TRBJ1-3,TRBV12-5,ASGPSTGTGNTIY
TRBJ2-7,TRBV25-1,ASSEDPGTPRSYEQY
TRBJ2-6,TRBV30,AWSPPGASGANVLT
TRBJ1-1,TRBV6-5,ASSYQGMNTEAF
TRBJ1-2,TRBV9,ASSVSVSYGYT
TRBJ2-7,TRBV29-1,SVSGTGAYYEQY
TRBJ2-1,TRBV12-5,ASGPGIQGGNEQF
TRBJ1-2,TRBV27,ASSLGQGIYGYT
TRBJ1-6,TRBV6-1,ASSEALGGRNSPLH
TRBJ2-7,TRBV5-8,ASSDRTLYEQY
TRBJ2-1,TRBV5-1,ASSLFSYDNEQF
TRBJ2-2,TRBV9,ASSPRPGANTGELF
TRBJ2-3,TRBV5-1,ASSSLTSGKGADTQY
TRBJ2-7,TRBV5-1,ASSAGRSRTYEQY
TRBJ2-7,TRBV28,ASSLAEGYEQY
TRBJ2-7,TRBV18,ASSPGSDYEQY
TRBJ1-1,TRBV20-1,SVVLGTEAF
TRBJ2-1,TRBV24-1,ATSDLTGGYNEQF
TRBJ2-1,TRBV7-3,ASSVAGVPHNEQF
TRBJ1-6,TRBV2,ASSAGQGFDNSPLH
TRBJ1-2,TRBV9,ASSIDSEPFYGYT